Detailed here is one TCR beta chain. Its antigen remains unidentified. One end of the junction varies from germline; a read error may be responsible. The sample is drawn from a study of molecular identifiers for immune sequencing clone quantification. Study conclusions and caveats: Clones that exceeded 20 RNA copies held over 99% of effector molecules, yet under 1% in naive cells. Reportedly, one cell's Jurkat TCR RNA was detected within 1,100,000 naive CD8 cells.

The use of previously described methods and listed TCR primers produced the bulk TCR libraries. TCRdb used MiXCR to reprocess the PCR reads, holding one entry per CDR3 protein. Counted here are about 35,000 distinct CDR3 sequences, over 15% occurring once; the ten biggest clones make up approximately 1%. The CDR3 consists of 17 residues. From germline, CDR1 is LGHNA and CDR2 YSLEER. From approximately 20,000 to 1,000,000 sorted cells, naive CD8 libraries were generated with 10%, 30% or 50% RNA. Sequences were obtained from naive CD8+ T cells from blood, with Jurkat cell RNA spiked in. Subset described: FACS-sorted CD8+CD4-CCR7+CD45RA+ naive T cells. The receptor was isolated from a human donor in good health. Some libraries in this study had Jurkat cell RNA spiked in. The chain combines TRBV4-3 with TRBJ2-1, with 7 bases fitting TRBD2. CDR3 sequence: CASSQAGSRETYNEQLF. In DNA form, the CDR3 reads TGCGCCAGCAGCCAAGCAGGGTCGCGGGAGACCTACAATGAGCAGCTCTTC.